A single sample is the source of the 16 T cell receptor beta chains below, sequenced in a study of T cell changes during pregnancy in multiple sclerosis. Only in-frame clones appear in the TCRdb table, and some are missing; sequencing was by immunoSEQ multiplex PCR. In the table there are tens of thousands of clones, about 91% of which are singletons. This specimen was CD4+ T cells from peripheral blood mononuclear cells, taken in the second trimester of pregnancy. These receptors were taken from a female donor with multiple sclerosis, enrolled in a pregnancy study.

The J gene is TRBJ2-7, the V gene TRBV14; TRBD2 agrees at 12 bases. Germline loops: CDR1 SGHDN, CDR2 FVKESK. CDR3 length: 17 amino acids. The junction had 5 bases not matched to a gene; V was cut back by 1 base and J by 1 base. The CDR3 DNA follows: TGTGCCAGCAGCCAAGCTAGCGGGAGGGTAGTGTCCTACGAGCAGTACTTC. It is translated as CASSQASGRVVSYEQYF.

This chain links TRBV5-1 with TRBJ2-1, with 11 bases aligning to TRBD2. The V and J ends lost 3 bases and 7 bases, in that order; junction bases with no gene match: 6. This CDR3 comprises 15 residues. Looked up from germline, CDR1 is SGHRS and CDR2 is YFSETQ. This CDR3 is CASSSTGTSGNEQFF. CDR3 in DNA: TGCGCCAGCAGCTCCACCGGGACTAGCGGTAATGAGCAGTTCTTC.

This clone was picked up a small number of times. This chain links TRBV5-4 with TRBJ1-2, with 11 bases aligning to TRBD1. The J segment lost 0 bases and the V segment lost 5 bases, leaving 6 bases of the junction unmatched. CDR1 is SGHNT and CDR2 is YYREEE in the germline V gene (reference sequence). The CDR3 has 16 amino acids. The CDR3 spells CASSMGQGVANYGYTF. The CDR3 nucleotides read TGTGCCAGCAGTATGGGACAGGGGGTAGCTAACTATGGCTACACCTTC.

The rearrangement joins TRBV5-1 to TRBJ1-1; no definite D call. The CDR3 covers 14 residues. Germline V gene data show CDR1 as SGHRS and CDR2 as YFSETQ. The ends were cut back, 0 bases at V and 0 bases at J, with 6 bases in the middle. The CDR3 is CASSLGVMNTEAFF. The CDR3 DNA follows: TGCGCCAGCAGCTTGGGAGTCATGAACACTGAAGCTTTCTTT. The variable domain in full, completed from reference TRBV5-1 and TRBJ1-1, reads KAGVTQTPRYLIKTRGQQVTLSCSPISGHRSVSWYQQTPGQGLQFLFEYFSETQRNKGNFPGRFSGRQFSNSRSEMNVSTLELGDSALYLCASSLGVMNTEAFFGQGTRLTVV.

The rearrangement uses TRBV6-5 and TRBJ2-7; TRBD1 agrees at 7 bases. Germline values: CDR1 MNHEY, CDR2 SVGAGI. V shed 3 bases, J shed 0 bases, and the junction held 2 bases outside the gene matches. This CDR3 is 14 amino acids long. The CDR3 sequence: CASSYSGGSYEQYF. CDR3 sequence (DNA): TGTGCCAGCAGTTATTCAGGGGGCTCCTACGAGCAGTACTTC.

This clone was observed a single time. The rearrangement joins TRBV7-2 to TRBJ1-2; 12 positions match TRBD1. The V gene end was trimmed by 5 bases and the J gene end by 7 bases; junction bases not matched to a gene: 8. The CDR3 is 15 amino acids. Germline values: CDR1 SGHTA, CDR2 FQGNSA. CDR3 protein: CASSPPGQGAIGYTF. DNA of the CDR3: TGTGCCAGCAGCCCACCGGGACAGGGGGCGATTGGCTACACCTTC.

On this clone itself: The junction departs from the called germline gene at one end, perhaps through a read error. This chain connects TRBV10-3 to TRBJ2-3, with 7 bases matching TRBD2. Germline V lookup: CDR1 ENHRY, CDR2 SYGVKD. This CDR3 has 14 residues. The CDR3 DNA reads TGTACCATCAATTTGCGGGGGAGCACAGATACGCAGTATTTT. This codes for CTINLRGSTDTQYF.

The chain combines TRBV6-6 with TRBJ2-1; D unclear. The CDR3 has 15 amino acids. V lost 6 bases and J 0 bases, leaving 12 bases between the germline ends. The germline CDR1 and CDR2 sequences are MNHNY and SVGAGI (reference sequence). The CDR3 sequence: CASRADPSSYNEQFF. The DNA for the CDR3 is TGTGCCAGCAGGGCGGATCCGAGCTCCTACAATGAGCAGTTCTTC.

The chain recombines TRBV9 with TRBJ2-2, with D uncertain. V was cut by 4 bases and J by 2 bases, with 12 bases left in between. Germline loops: CDR1 SGDLS, CDR2 YYNGEE. The CDR3 extends over 15 amino acids. The CDR3, as DNA: TGTGCCAGCAGCCCACGACAAGCTAACACCGGGGAGCTGTTTTTT. This gives the protein CASSPRQANTGELFF.

The chain is built from TRBV19 and TRBJ2-3; TRBD1 matches 7 bases. Per the germline V gene, CDR1 is LNHDA and CDR2 is SQIVND (reference sequence). The CDR3 has 15 residues. J lost 1 base, V lost 1 base, and 2 bases had no gene match. CDR3 sequence: CASSIAGTGTDTQYF. CDR3 coding DNA: TGTGCCAGTAGTATAGCGGGGACAGGCACAGATACGCAGTATTTT.

V gene TRBV7-6 combines with J gene TRBJ2-5; 13 bases map to TRBD2. With 2 bases clipped from V and 10 bases from J, the junction kept 10 bases outside the gene matches. The CDR3 runs 16 residues. Germline loops: CDR1 SGHVS, CDR2 FNYEAQ. The CDR3 loop reads CASSLTSGGARWDQYF. DNA of the CDR3: TGTGCCAGCAGCTTAACTAGCGGGGGGGCAAGGTGGGACCAGTACTTC.

This chain uses TRBV18 with TRBJ1-1, with TRBD1 as a possible D gene (5 bases). CDR1 and CDR2 (germline): KGHSH, LQKENI. There are 14 residues in the CDR3. Trimming stripped 5 bases from V and 8 bases from J, with 18 bases between. CDR3 DNA: TGTGCCAGCTCAGTACAGGCTTCCTACTTCGAAGCTTTCTTT. Translated, it gives CASSVQASYFEAFF.

This chain joins TRBV27 and TRBJ1-6, with 8 bases lining up with TRBD1. Germline assignment: CDR1 MNHEY and CDR2 SMNVEV (reference sequence). The V and J ends lost 7 bases and 7 bases, in that order; junction bases with no gene match: 12. CDR3 length: 16 amino acids. The CDR3: CASTSDRVLKNSPLHF. The CDR3 DNA follows: TGTGCCAGCACCTCGGACAGGGTCCTCAAGAATTCACCCCTCCACTTT.

The gene calls are TRBV5-8 and TRBJ1-6; 7 nucleotides align to TRBD1. The CDR3 consists of 15 residues. The J segment lost 6 bases and the V segment lost 4 bases, leaving 7 bases of the junction unmatched. Per the germline V gene, CDR1 is SGHTS and CDR2 is YDEGEE. DNA of the CDR3: TGTGCCAGCAGCCGAAGACAGGGCGGTAATTCACCCCTCCACTTT. Amino acid sequence: CASSRRQGGNSPLHF.

This clone appeared a single time. For the CDR3, the DNA is TGTGCCAGCAGCTTAGGACCGGGACAAAATTCACCCCTCCACTTT. Translation gives CASSLGPGQNSPLHF. This sequence joins TRBV7-3 and TRBJ1-6; possible D gene TRBD1, 6 bases. V lost 2 bases, J lost 7 bases, and 12 bases lay in between. This CDR3 has 15 residues. Germline V CDR1 and CDR2: SGHTA, FQGTGA.

The chain employs TRBV5-8 and TRBJ1-5; the match to TRBD1 covers 7 bases. CDR1 and CDR2 from the germline V gene are SGHTS and YDEGEE. This CDR3 is 15 amino acids long. The ends lost 4 bases at V and 1 base at J; junction bases unmatched: 5. CDR3 in DNA: TGTGCCAGCAGCCCGGGACAGACGAGCAATCAGCCCCAGCATTTT. It is translated as CASSPGQTSNQPQHF.